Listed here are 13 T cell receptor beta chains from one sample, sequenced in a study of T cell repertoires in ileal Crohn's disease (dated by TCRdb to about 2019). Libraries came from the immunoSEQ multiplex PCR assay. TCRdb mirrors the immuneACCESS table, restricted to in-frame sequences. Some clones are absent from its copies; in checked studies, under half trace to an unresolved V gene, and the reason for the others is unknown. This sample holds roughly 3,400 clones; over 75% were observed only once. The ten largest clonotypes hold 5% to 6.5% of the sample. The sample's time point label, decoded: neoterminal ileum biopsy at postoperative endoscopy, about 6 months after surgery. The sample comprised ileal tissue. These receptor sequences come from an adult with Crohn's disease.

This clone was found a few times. For the CDR3, the DNA is TGTGCCCTAGCGGGAGGGCCGAGCCCTGGGGCCAACGTCCTGACTTTC. This sequence encodes CALAGGPSPGANVLTF. This chain uses TRBV19 with TRBJ2-6; 12 bases align to TRBD2. The CDR3 totals 16 residues. The V gene's germline CDR1 is LNHDA and CDR2 SQIVND (reference sequence). The V and J ends lost 11 bases and 2 bases, in that order; junction bases with no gene match: 7.

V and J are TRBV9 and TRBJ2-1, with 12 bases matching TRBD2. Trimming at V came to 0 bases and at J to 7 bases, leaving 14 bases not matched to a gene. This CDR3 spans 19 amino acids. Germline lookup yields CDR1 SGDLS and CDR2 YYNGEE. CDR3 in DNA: TGTGCCAGCAGCGTAGCCGCCGGGGCTAGCGGGAGGGCAGGGAATGAGCAGTTCTTC. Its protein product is CASSVAAGASGRAGNEQFF.

The CDR3 reads CASSLLAVTDTQYF. As DNA, the CDR3 is TGTGCCAGCAGTTTACTAGCAGTGACAGATACGCAGTATTTT. V gene TRBV28 combines with J gene TRBJ2-3; a weak D match, TRBD2 (5 bases). Trimming took 2 bases from V and 3 from J, leaving 9 bases between them. There are 14 residues in the CDR3. CDR1 and CDR2 (germline): MDHEN, SYDVKM.

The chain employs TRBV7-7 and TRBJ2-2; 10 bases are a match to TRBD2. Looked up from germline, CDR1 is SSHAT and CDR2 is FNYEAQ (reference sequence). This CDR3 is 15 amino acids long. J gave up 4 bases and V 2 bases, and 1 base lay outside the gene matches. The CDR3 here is CASSLLAGATGELFF. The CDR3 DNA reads TGTGCCAGCAGCTTACTAGCGGGAGCCACCGGGGAGCTGTTTTTT. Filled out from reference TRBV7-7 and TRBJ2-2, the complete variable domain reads GAGVSQSPRYKVTKRGQDVTLRCDPISSHATLYWYQQALGQGPEFLTYFNYEAQPDKSGLPSDRFSAERPEGSISTLTIQRTEQRDSAMYRCASSLLAGATGELFFGEGSRLTVL.

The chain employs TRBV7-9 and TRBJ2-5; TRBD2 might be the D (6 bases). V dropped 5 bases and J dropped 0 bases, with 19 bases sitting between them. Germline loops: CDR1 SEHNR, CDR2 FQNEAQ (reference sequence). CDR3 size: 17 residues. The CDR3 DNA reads TGTGCCAGCAGCCCGAGGGGTAGCGCGGGGTACCAAGAGACCCAGTACTTC. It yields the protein CASSPRGSAGYQETQYF.

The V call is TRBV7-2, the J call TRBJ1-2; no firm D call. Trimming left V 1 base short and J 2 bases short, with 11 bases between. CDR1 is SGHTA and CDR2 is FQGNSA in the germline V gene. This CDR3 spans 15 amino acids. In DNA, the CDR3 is TGTGCCAGCAGCTTAGGACAATTGGTGAACTATGGCTACACCTTC. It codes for CASSLGQLVNYGYTF. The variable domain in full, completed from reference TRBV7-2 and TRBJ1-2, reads GAGVSQSPSNKVTEKGKDVELRCDPISGHTALYWYRQSLGQGLEFLIYFQGNSAPDKSGLPSDRFSAERTGGSVSTLTIQRTQQEDSAVYLCASSLGQLVNYGYTFGSGTRLTVV.

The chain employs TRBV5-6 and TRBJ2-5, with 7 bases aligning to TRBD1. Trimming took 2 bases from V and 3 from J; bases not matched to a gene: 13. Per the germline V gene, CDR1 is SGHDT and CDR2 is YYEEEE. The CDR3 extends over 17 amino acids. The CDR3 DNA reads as TGTGCCAGCAGCTTCAGGGTGGGGACAGAGATTAAAGAGACCCAGTACTTC. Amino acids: CASSFRVGTEIKETQYF.

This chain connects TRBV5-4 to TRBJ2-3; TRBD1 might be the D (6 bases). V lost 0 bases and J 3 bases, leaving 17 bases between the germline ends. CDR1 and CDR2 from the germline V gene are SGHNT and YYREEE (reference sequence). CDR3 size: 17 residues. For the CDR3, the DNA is TGTGCCAGCAGCTTGGGGTGGGGGCTGGATAGGACAGATACGCAGTATTTT. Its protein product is CASSLGWGLDRTDTQYF.

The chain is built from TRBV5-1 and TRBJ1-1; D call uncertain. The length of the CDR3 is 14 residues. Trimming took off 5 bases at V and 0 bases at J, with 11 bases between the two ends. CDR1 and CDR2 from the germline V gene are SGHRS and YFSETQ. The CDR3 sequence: CASRTGSLNTEAFF. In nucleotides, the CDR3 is TGCGCCAGCAGGACCGGGAGCCTGAACACTGAAGCTTTCTTT.

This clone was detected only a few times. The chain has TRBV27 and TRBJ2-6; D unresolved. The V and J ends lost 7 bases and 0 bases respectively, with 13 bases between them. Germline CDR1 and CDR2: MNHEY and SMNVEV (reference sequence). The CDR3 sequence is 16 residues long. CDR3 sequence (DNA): TGTGCCAGCATTCTTCCAAATAGCTCTGGGGCCAACGTCCTGACTTTC. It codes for CASILPNSSGANVLTF.

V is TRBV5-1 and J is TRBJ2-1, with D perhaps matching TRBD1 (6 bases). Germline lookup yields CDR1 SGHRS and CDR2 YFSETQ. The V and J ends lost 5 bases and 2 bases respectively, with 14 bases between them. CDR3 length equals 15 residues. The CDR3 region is CASRPQGPAYNEQFF. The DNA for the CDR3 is TGCGCCAGCAGACCACAGGGACCTGCCTACAATGAGCAGTTCTTC.

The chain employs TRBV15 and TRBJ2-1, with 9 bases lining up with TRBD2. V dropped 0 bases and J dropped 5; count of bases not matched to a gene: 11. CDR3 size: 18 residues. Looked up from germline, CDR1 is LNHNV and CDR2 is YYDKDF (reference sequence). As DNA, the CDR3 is TGTGCCACCAGCAGAGATCCCCTCGCTAGCGGGATGAACAATGAGCAGTTCTTC. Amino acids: CATSRDPLASGMNNEQFF.

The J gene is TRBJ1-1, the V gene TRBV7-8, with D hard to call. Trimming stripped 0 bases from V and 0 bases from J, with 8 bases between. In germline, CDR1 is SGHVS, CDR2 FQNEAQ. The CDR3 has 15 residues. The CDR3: CASSLARGVNTEAFF. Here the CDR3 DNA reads TGTGCCAGCAGCTTAGCGCGGGGAGTGAACACTGAAGCTTTCTTT.